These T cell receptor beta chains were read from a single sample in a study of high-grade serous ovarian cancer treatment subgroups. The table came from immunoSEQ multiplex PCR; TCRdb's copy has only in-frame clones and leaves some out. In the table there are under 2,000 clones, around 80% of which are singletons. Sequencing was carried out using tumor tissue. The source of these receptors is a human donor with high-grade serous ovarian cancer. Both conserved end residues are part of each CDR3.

CASNNRGGRETQYF,TRBV13,TRBJ2-5
CASSFGGGEGYEQYF,TRBV7-2,TRBJ2-7
CASSPRGYSYEQYF,TRBV13,TRBJ2-7
CASSSRTSGSDTGELFF,TRBV13,TRBJ2-2
CASSVGGIADTQYF,TRBV9,TRBJ2-3
CASSKPGTPNNEQFF,TRBV7-2,TRBJ2-1
CASAGRGTRPYEQYF,TRBV25-1,TRBJ2-7
CSSGQGESTDTQYF,TRBV29-1,TRBJ2-3
CASSLRGNTEAFF,TRBV5-1,TRBJ1-1
CASSKLAKPQSQANVLTF,TRBV7-7,TRBJ2-6
CASSIGQGRGTGELFF,TRBV19,TRBJ2-2
CASSEQYSNNQPQHF,TRBV5-5,TRBJ1-5
CASSLGLDGQGAGETQYF,TRBV5-1,TRBJ2-5
CASSFPPLLAGGVNEQFF,TRBV11-3,TRBJ2-1
CASRIGQGAFYEQYF,TRBV27,TRBJ2-7
CASSLRPGSYEQYF,TRBV7-3,TRBJ2-7
CASSFGSGSSYNEQFF,TRBV7-2,TRBJ2-1
CASSLGRQETQYF,TRBV7-6,TRBJ2-5
CASRSGTDSYEQYF,TRBV10-2,TRBJ2-7
CASRPGGNTEAFF,TRBV5-6,TRBJ1-1
CASSLRGYEQYF,TRBV28,TRBJ2-7
CAAEQGTDTQYF,TRBV6-1,TRBJ2-3